These T cell receptor beta chains were read from a single sample in a study of identical twins. TCRdb recomputed calls from the 5' RACE reads with MiXCR, one row per CDR3 protein. The data hold approximately 500,000 distinct CDR3 sequences, with 20% to 25% observed a single time. The data also belong to a second study, concerning T cells expressing NK-cell markers.

The sequenced sample was CD4+ T cells sorted from blood. The receptors come from a woman younger than 30 in good health. Each CDR3 is given with its conserved first and last residue. The order of the fields is J gene, D gene, V gene, clone size, CDR3 protein, CDR3 DNA. D genes are given only for firm matches. A row's size may be missing; if present it is once, few, many or a size class.

j_call: TRBJ2-2
d_call: TRBD2
v_call: TRBV7-9
clone_size: -
cdr3_aa: CAPRGGNTGELFF
cdr3_nt: TGTGCTCCCCGGGGGGGAAACACCGGGGAGCTGTTTTTT

j_call: TRBJ2-1
d_call: TRBD2
v_call: TRBV5-1
clone_size: -
cdr3_aa: CASSYGTSGGNEQFF
cdr3_nt: TGCGCCAGCAGCTACGGGACTAGCGGGGGTAATGAGCAGTTCTTC

j_call: TRBJ2-3
d_call: -
v_call: TRBV5-1
clone_size: once
cdr3_aa: CASSLVPSAQSTDTQYF
cdr3_nt: TGCGCCAGCAGCTTGGTCCCTAGCGCCCAAAGCACAGATACGCAGTATTTT

j_call: TRBJ1-1
d_call: TRBD1
v_call: TRBV7-8
clone_size: few
cdr3_aa: CASSLGGGYTEAFF
cdr3_nt: TGTGCCAGCAGCTTAGGAGGGGGCTACACTGAAGCTTTCTTT

j_call: TRBJ2-6
d_call: TRBD1
v_call: TRBV5-1
clone_size: -
cdr3_aa: CASSLQTGGPGANVLTF
cdr3_nt: TGCGCCAGCAGCTTGCAGACAGGGGGTCCTGGGGCCAACGTCCTGACTTTC

j_call: TRBJ1-2
d_call: -
v_call: TRBV6-1
clone_size: -
cdr3_aa: CASSPSPSYGYTF
cdr3_nt: TGTGCCAGCAGTCCCTCCCCCAGCTATGGCTACACCTTC

j_call: TRBJ2-7
d_call: -
v_call: TRBV27
clone_size: -
cdr3_aa: CATSEGGHSYEQYF
cdr3_nt: TGTGCCACCTCCGAGGGGGGACACTCCTACGAGCAGTACTTC

j_call: TRBJ2-5
d_call: TRBD1
v_call: TRBV6-2/TRBV6-3
clone_size: -
cdr3_aa: CASRGTGEQTQYF
cdr3_nt: TGTGCCAGCAGGGGGACAGGGGAACAGACCCAGTACTTC

j_call: TRBJ1-2
d_call: -
v_call: TRBV4-3
clone_size: few
cdr3_aa: CASSQEESLGYGYTF
cdr3_nt: TGCGCCAGCAGCCAAGAGGAGTCTCTGGGCTATGGCTACACCTTC

j_call: TRBJ2-1
d_call: TRBD2
v_call: TRBV27
clone_size: few
cdr3_aa: CASSAVGLAGTRNNEQFF
cdr3_nt: TGTGCCAGCAGTGCCGTCGGACTAGCGGGTACAAGGAACAATGAGCAGTTCTTC

j_call: TRBJ2-7
d_call: -
v_call: TRBV20-1
clone_size: few
cdr3_aa: CSARDRGGPYEQYF
cdr3_nt: TGCAGTGCTAGAGATCGGGGCGGTCCCTACGAGCAGTACTTC

j_call: TRBJ2-7
d_call: TRBD1
v_call: TRBV6-2/TRBV6-3
clone_size: -
cdr3_aa: CASSRHGTGAAYEQYF
cdr3_nt: TGTGCCAGCAGTCGCCACGGGACAGGCGCAGCCTACGAGCAGTACTTC

j_call: TRBJ2-7
d_call: TRBD1
v_call: TRBV20-1
clone_size: few
cdr3_aa: CSAARDRGYEQYF
cdr3_nt: TGCAGTGCTGCTCGGGACAGGGGGTACGAGCAGTACTTC

j_call: TRBJ2-1
d_call: TRBD2
v_call: TRBV6-1
clone_size: -
cdr3_aa: CASREAGGMNEQFF
cdr3_nt: TGTGCCAGCAGAGAAGCGGGAGGAATGAATGAGCAGTTCTTC

j_call: TRBJ2-3
d_call: -
v_call: TRBV4-3
clone_size: few
cdr3_aa: CASSPGQLIQYF
cdr3_nt: TGCGCCAGCAGCCCTGGACAACTAATACAGTATTTT

j_call: TRBJ1-1
d_call: -
v_call: TRBV29-1
clone_size: few
cdr3_aa: CSVEKGGMNTEAFF
cdr3_nt: TGCAGCGTTGAAAAGGGAGGGATGAACACTGAAGCTTTCTTT

j_call: TRBJ2-1
d_call: TRBD1
v_call: TRBV6-2/TRBV6-3
clone_size: -
cdr3_aa: CASSPMRLTGRAYNEQFF
cdr3_nt: TGTGCCAGCAGTCCTATGCGGCTGACAGGGCGGGCCTACAATGAGCAGTTCTTC

j_call: TRBJ2-7
d_call: -
v_call: TRBV13
clone_size: -
cdr3_aa: CASSHSGGGGYEQYF
cdr3_nt: TGTGCCAGCAGCCATTCCGGAGGGGGGGGATACGAGCAGTACTTC

j_call: TRBJ2-1
d_call: -
v_call: TRBV6-5
clone_size: -
cdr3_aa: CASSLVGSGGEQFF
cdr3_nt: TGTGCCAGCAGTTTGGTCGGTAGTGGGGGCGAGCAGTTCTTC

j_call: TRBJ2-5
d_call: -
v_call: TRBV4-3
clone_size: few
cdr3_aa: CASSQVFGETQYF
cdr3_nt: TGCGCCAGCAGCCAAGTTTTTGGGGAGACCCAGTACTTC

j_call: TRBJ1-3
d_call: -
v_call: TRBV3-1
clone_size: -
cdr3_aa: CASSQVVSGNTIYF
cdr3_nt: TGTGCCAGCAGCCAAGTCGTCTCTGGAAACACCATATATTTT

j_call: TRBJ1-5
d_call: -
v_call: TRBV7-8
clone_size: few
cdr3_aa: CASSFRDQPQHF
cdr3_nt: TGTGCCAGCAGCTTCCGGGACCAGCCCCAGCATTTT

j_call: TRBJ1-1
d_call: -
v_call: TRBV20-1
clone_size: few
cdr3_aa: CSARTDLNTEAFF
cdr3_nt: TGCAGTGCTAGGACAGATTTGAACACTGAAGCTTTCTTT

j_call: TRBJ2-1
d_call: TRBD2
v_call: TRBV4-2
clone_size: -
cdr3_aa: CASSQDGTSGGNEQFF
cdr3_nt: TGTGCCAGCAGCCAAGATGGGACTAGCGGGGGCAATGAGCAGTTCTTC

j_call: TRBJ1-1
d_call: -
v_call: TRBV7-2
clone_size: few
cdr3_aa: CASSPQSQGYTEAFF
cdr3_nt: TGTGCCAGCAGCCCCCAGTCGCAGGGGTACACTGAAGCTTTCTTT

j_call: TRBJ2-3
d_call: -
v_call: TRBV12-3/TRBV12-4
clone_size: many
cdr3_aa: CASSLRGTDTQYF
cdr3_nt: TGTGCCAGCAGTTTGAGGGGGACAGATACGCAGTATTTT

j_call: TRBJ1-3
d_call: -
v_call: TRBV20-1
clone_size: few
cdr3_aa: CSARDPSSGNTIYF
cdr3_nt: TGCAGTGCTAGAGATCCCAGCTCTGGAAACACCATATATTTT

j_call: TRBJ1-5
d_call: TRBD1
v_call: TRBV5-8
clone_size: few
cdr3_aa: CASSSGQGQPQHF
cdr3_nt: TGTGCCAGCAGCTCCGGACAGGGACAGCCCCAGCATTTT

j_call: TRBJ2-3
d_call: -
v_call: TRBV20-1
clone_size: -
cdr3_aa: CSANPGSTDTQYF
cdr3_nt: TGCAGTGCTAACCCGGGAAGCACAGATACGCAGTATTTT

j_call: TRBJ2-1
d_call: TRBD1
v_call: TRBV27
clone_size: -
cdr3_aa: CASSRSRDRAYNEQFF
cdr3_nt: TGTGCCAGCAGCCGATCCCGGGACAGGGCCTACAATGAGCAGTTCTTC

j_call: TRBJ2-2
d_call: -
v_call: TRBV6-2/TRBV6-3
clone_size: -
cdr3_aa: CASSHPRDTGELFF
cdr3_nt: TGTGCCAGCAGCCATCCCCGCGACACCGGGGAGCTGTTTTTT

j_call: TRBJ1-5
d_call: TRBD1
v_call: TRBV29-1
clone_size: -
cdr3_aa: CSVGQPSQPQHF
cdr3_nt: TGCAGCGTGGGACAGCCGAGTCAGCCCCAGCATTTT

j_call: TRBJ2-3
d_call: -
v_call: TRBV14
clone_size: few
cdr3_aa: CASSPRLVGDTQYF
cdr3_nt: TGTGCCAGCAGCCCCCGACTAGTTGGAGATACGCAGTATTTT

j_call: TRBJ2-6
d_call: -
v_call: TRBV10-3
clone_size: -
cdr3_aa: CAISEPPGRTSFQGANVLTF
cdr3_nt: TGTGCCATCAGTGAGCCCCCGGGACGCACCTCTTTTCAGGGGGCCAACGTCCTGACTTTC

j_call: TRBJ1-3
d_call: -
v_call: TRBV29-1
clone_size: -
cdr3_aa: CSVPVTDGNTIYF
cdr3_nt: TGCAGCGTTCCCGTGACAGACGGAAACACCATATATTTT

j_call: TRBJ2-1
d_call: TRBD2
v_call: TRBV20-1
clone_size: -
cdr3_aa: CSALGLAGVEQFF
cdr3_nt: TGCAGTGCCCTGGGACTAGCGGGAGTTGAGCAGTTCTTC

j_call: TRBJ2-1
d_call: -
v_call: TRBV20-1
clone_size: -
cdr3_aa: CSASPSLGRNEQFF
cdr3_nt: TGCAGTGCTAGCCCTTCTCTAGGTCGAAATGAGCAGTTCTTC